Listed below are T cell receptor beta chains from one sample, sequenced in a study of early T cells in non-severe SARS-CoV-2 infection. Each CDR3 protein is one row after TCRdb ran MiXCR on the 5' RACE reads. The sample yields about 46,000 distinct CDR3 sequences, approximately 9.4% seen once. The sequenced material came from whole blood. These TCRs come from an adult who was a healthcare worker with PCR-confirmed SARS-CoV-2 infection or an uninfected control (not recorded which). The CDR3 runs from the conserved cysteine through the conserved F or W. D genes are given only for firm matches. Some rows have no size entry. The others give once, few or many, or a class for an expanded clone.

d_call	v_call	clone_size	j_call	cdr3_nt	cdr3_aa
TRBD2	TRBV5-6	many	TRBJ2-1	TGTGCCAGCAGCTTGGACCCTAGCGGGAGCTACAATGAGCAGTTCTTC	CASSLDPSGSYNEQFF
TRBD1	TRBV29-1	many	TRBJ1-6	TGCAGCGTTCGACAGGGGGCTAATTCACCCCTCCACTTT	CSVRQGANSPLHF
NA	TRBV6-2/TRBV6-3	NA	TRBJ1-1	TGTGCCAGCAGTTACTCCCCCCTGATGGGGGCGAGGACTGAAGCTTTCTTT	CASSYSPLMGARTEAFF
NA	TRBV19	many	TRBJ1-5	TGTGCCACTTTCGGGGGCAACAATCAGCCCCAGCATTTT	CATFGGNNQPQHF
NA	TRBV20-1	few	TRBJ2-3	TGCAGTGCTAGAATAAAAGATACGCAGTATTTT	CSARIKDTQYF
NA	TRBV7-2	many	TRBJ2-2	TGTGCCAGCAGCTTAGCCGTTGGGCTAGCAACCGGGGAGCTGTTTTTT	CASSLAVGLATGELFF
NA	TRBV6-2/TRBV6-3	few	TRBJ2-7	TGTGCCAGCAGCGAAGGACGGTACGAGCAGTACTTC	CASSEGRYEQYF
NA	TRBV10-3	many	TRBJ1-2	TGTGCCATCAGTGATTTGGGGTCATACTATGGCTACACCTTC	CAISDLGSYYGYTF
NA	TRBV20-1	many	TRBJ1-1	TGCAGTGCTAGAGATAATCCCGCGTGGAACACTGAAGCTTTCTTT	CSARDNPAWNTEAFF
NA	TRBV20-1	many	TRBJ1-6	TGCAGTGCTAGCGGGTCCCGGGGTGGGTCACCCCTCCACTTT	CSASGSRGGSPLHF
TRBD1	TRBV20-1	few	TRBJ2-1	TGCAGTGCTAGAGGAAGCGGGACAGGGCCCGAGCAGTTCTTC	CSARGSGTGPEQFF
NA	TRBV5-1	NA	TRBJ2-1	TGCGCCAGCAGCTTCCGGGACCCTCGCTACAATGAGCAGTTCTTC	CASSFRDPRYNEQFF
NA	TRBV30	many	TRBJ2-7	TGTGCCTGGAGTGTACGAAGTCGCCTCGGGGCCGAGCAGTACTTC	CAWSVRSRLGAEQYF
TRBD2	TRBV12-3/TRBV12-4	few	TRBJ2-3	TGTGCCAGCAGTTTGGTGGGACTAGCGGAGACAGATACGCAGTATTTT	CASSLVGLAETDTQYF
NA	TRBV7-3	NA	TRBJ2-7	TGTGCCAGCAGCCCGGCACCGGGAGACTACGAGCAGTACTTC	CASSPAPGDYEQYF
NA	TRBV29-1	few	TRBJ2-1	TGCAGCGCAACTAGTTACGATGAGCAGTTCTTC	CSATSYDEQFF
NA	TRBV28	few	TRBJ1-1	TGTGCCAGCAGTTTGATTCAGAGCAACACTGAAGCTTTCTTT	CASSLIQSNTEAFF
NA	TRBV2	NA	TRBJ1-4	TGTGCCAGTCATGGGGGACCTAATGAAAAACTGTTTTTT	CASHGGPNEKLFF
TRBD1	TRBV7-9	many	TRBJ1-1	TGTGCCAGCAGCGTGACAGGGGATGAAGCTTTCTTT	CASSVTGDEAFF
NA	TRBV11-2	NA	TRBJ1-1	TGTGCCAGCAGCCCCCAACAGGTGAACACTGAAGCTTTCTTT	CASSPQQVNTEAFF
TRBD1	TRBV29-1	few	TRBJ1-5	TGCAGCGCCGGGACAGGGAACCAGCCCCAGCATTTT	CSAGTGNQPQHF
TRBD1	TRBV3-1	many	TRBJ2-1	TGTGCCAGCAGCCAGGTGCAGGGGGTGGTCAATGAGCAGTTCTTC	CASSQVQGVVNEQFF
TRBD1	TRBV25-1	many	TRBJ1-1	TGTGCCAGCAGTGACGGGAACAGGGGGAGAGGCACTGAAGCTTTCTTT	CASSDGNRGRGTEAFF
TRBD1	TRBV10-2	few	TRBJ2-4	TGCGCCAGCAGTGACCGAGGACAGGGGAACATTCAGTACTTC	CASSDRGQGNIQYF
NA	TRBV18	few	TRBJ2-2	TGTGCCAGCTCACCACAGGGACATCACACCGGGGAGCTGTTTTTT	CASSPQGHHTGELFF
TRBD1	TRBV28	many	TRBJ2-7	TGTGCCAGCAGTCCCGGACAGGGGATTAGGTTCTACGAGCAGTACTTC	CASSPGQGIRFYEQYF
NA	TRBV3-1	few	TRBJ2-7	TGTGCCAGCAGTCCCCAGAACCACGAGCAGTACTTC	CASSPQNHEQYF
NA	TRBV13	few	TRBJ1-2	TGTGCCAGCAGCTTGGGGGCCCTACAGGGCCCCTATGGCTACACCTTC	CASSLGALQGPYGYTF
NA	TRBV6-6	many	TRBJ2-3	TGTGCCAGCAGTTACCGCACAGATACGCAGTATTTT	CASSYRTDTQYF
TRBD2	TRBV9	NA	TRBJ2-3	TGTGCCAGCAGCGAGGGGACTAGCGGGGTCTCAGATACGCAGAATTTT	CASSEGTSGVSDTQNF
TRBD1	TRBV29-1	many	TRBJ2-5	TGCAGCGTTCATCACCCGACAGGGTTAGAGACCCAGTACTTC	CSVHHPTGLETQYF
NA	TRBV10-2	large	TRBJ2-7	TGCGCCAGCAGGTCGCTCTACGAGCAGTACTTC	CASRSLYEQYF
TRBD2	TRBV29-1	few	TRBJ2-7	TGCAGCGTTGATGTAGCGGGGGCCTACGAGCAGTACTTC	CSVDVAGAYEQYF
TRBD1	TRBV6-5	NA	TRBJ2-7	TGTGCCAGCAGTTTTTTAGGACAGGGGAGCGAGCAGTACTTC	CASSFLGQGSEQYF
TRBD2	TRBV7-2	many	TRBJ2-6	TGTGCCAGCAGTTTTGGGACTAGCGGGAGCCGGCGCCTGACTTTC	CASSFGTSGSRRLTF
TRBD1	TRBV4-3	many	TRBJ2-7	TGCGCCAGCAGCCAAGAAGGGGGCGAAGACGAGCAGTACTTC	CASSQEGGEDEQYF
TRBD1	TRBV12-3/TRBV12-4	NA	TRBJ1-6	TGTGCCAGCAGACCCGGGACAGCTAATTCACCCCTCCACTTT	CASRPGTANSPLHF
NA	TRBV28	few	TRBJ2-5	TGTGCCAGCAGTCCCAGTAGGGTAGAGACCCAGTACTTC	CASSPSRVETQYF
NA	TRBV29-1	few	TRBJ2-3	TGCAGCGACAGAGCTAGCACAGATACGCAGTATTTT	CSDRASTDTQYF
TRBD1	TRBV5-4	many	TRBJ2-5	TGTGCCAGCAGCTTGGCCGGGACAGGGGATTGGGAGACCCAGTACTTC	CASSLAGTGDWETQYF
TRBD1	TRBV11-2	many	TRBJ2-1	TGTGCCAGCAGCTCGAGGACAGGGGGCGGAAATGAGCAGTTCTTC	CASSSRTGGGNEQFF
NA	TRBV7-2	many	TRBJ1-1	TGTGCCAGCAGCTTTGGGCAGGGAGTGAACACTGAAGCTTTCTTT	CASSFGQGVNTEAFF
TRBD2	TRBV28	NA	TRBJ2-5	TGTGCCAGCAGTTTAGCGGGAGGGAACCAAGAGACCCAGTACTTC	CASSLAGGNQETQYF
NA	TRBV28	NA	TRBJ1-1	TGTGCCGGCACCATCTGGGCCCAAGTGAACACTGAAGCTTTCTTT	CAGTIWAQVNTEAFF
TRBD1	TRBV28	few	TRBJ1-1	TGTGCCAGCTACTTCAGGACAGGGAATCGAAACACTGAAGCTTTCTTT	CASYFRTGNRNTEAFF
NA	TRBV7-8	NA	TRBJ2-7	TGTGCCAGCAGCTTAACAACAAAAGAGTACTTC	CASSLTTKEYF
TRBD1	TRBV27	many	TRBJ2-3	TGTGCCAGCAGTTTCTCCGGGACAGGCTACACAGATACGCAGTATTTT	CASSFSGTGYTDTQYF
TRBD1	TRBV4-3	many	TRBJ2-4	TGCGCCAGCAGCCAGAGGACAGGGGCCAAAAACATTCAGTACTTC	CASSQRTGAKNIQYF
NA	TRBV5-1	many	TRBJ1-1	TGCGCCAGCAGCCGAGGCGAGGGAGGGCACACTGAAGCTTTCTTT	CASSRGEGGHTEAFF
TRBD2	TRBV20-1	many	TRBJ2-3	TGCAGTGCCATCGCTAGCGGGAGGTCAGATACGCAGTATTTT	CSAIASGRSDTQYF
TRBD2	TRBV5-1	many	TRBJ2-1	TGCGCCAGCAGCCGGAAGAGTCTAGCGGTAAACAATGAGCAGTTCTTC	CASSRKSLAVNNEQFF
TRBD1	TRBV18	many	TRBJ2-7	TGTGCCAGCTCACCCGGACAGGGGGCCGCCTACGAGCAGTACTTC	CASSPGQGAAYEQYF
NA	TRBV11-2	many	TRBJ2-3	TGTGCCAGCAGCTTAGGGTTAGGTCATACGCAGTATTTT	CASSLGLGHTQYF